Presented here are 20 T cell receptor beta chains from one specimen sequenced in a study of blood T cells in healthy people across ages. A sample-barcoded 5' primer and a J-beta primer mix were used in a second PCR of about 7 to 12 cycles. TCRdb re-called the 5' RACE reads with MiXCR, one entry per CDR3 protein. In the table there are about 1.7 million distinct CDR3 sequences, under 30% of which are singletons. Sequences were obtained from blood. All receptors come from a woman aged 25 to 39 in good health.

In its sample, this clonotype was seen a few times. The chain combines TRBV5-1 with TRBJ2-7; perhaps TRBD2 as D (5 bases). The CDR3 loop spans 13 amino acids. Trimming pared 7 bases from V and 0 bases from J, leaving 11 bases between. Germline-derived CDR1 and CDR2 are SGHRS and YFSETQ. The CDR3 region has the DNA TGCGCCAGCGCTCGGGATAGCTCCTACGAGCAGTACTTC. It is translated as CASARDSSYEQYF.

This clonotype has ten or more counts. The V gene is TRBV29-1, the J gene TRBJ1-2; D is unresolved. The CDR3 is 12 amino acids. Trimming shortened V by 6 bases and J by 0 bases, and 8 bases separated the two germline ends. From germline, CDR1 is SQVTM and CDR2 ANQGSEA. The CDR3 is CSVDGTNYGYTF. CDR3 in DNA: TGCAGCGTGGACGGGACTAACTATGGCTACACCTTC.

In this sample, this clonotype turned up a few times. The chain employs TRBV2 and TRBJ1-2; possible D gene TRBD1, 6 bases. The CDR3 length is 12 residues. Germline lookup yields CDR1 SNHLY and CDR2 FYNNEI. V was clipped by 10 bases and J by 2 bases, with 11 bases between them. This CDR3 is CATPGANYGYTF. CDR3 nucleotides: TGTGCCACCCCGGGGGCCAACTATGGCTACACCTTC.

This clonotype was recorded a few times. J is TRBJ2-7 and V is TRBV6-2 or TRBV6-3; D unclear. CDR1 and CDR2 from the germline V gene are MNHEY and SVGEGT. Deletions cut 8 bases from V and 2 bases from J, with 7 bases between. The CDR3 loop spans 11 amino acids. The CDR3 DNA sequence: TGTGCCAGCGGGTTTCCCTACGAGCAGTACTTC. Its protein is CASGFPYEQYF.

The chain carries TRBV9 and TRBJ2-3, with a tentative D call TRBD2 (6 bases). Germline assignment: CDR1 SGDLS and CDR2 YYNGEE. V lost 5 bases, J lost 4 bases, and 17 bases lay in between. The length of the CDR3 is 15 residues. The CDR3 sequence is CASRQGAWEADTQYF. CDR3 DNA sequence: TGTGCCAGCAGGCAAGGGGCCTGGGAGGCAGATACGCAGTATTTT. Combining the CDR3 with reference TRBV9 and TRBJ2-3 gives the whole variable domain DSGVTQTPKHLITATGQRVTLRCSPRSGDLSVYWYQQSLDQGLQFLIQYYNGEERAKGNILERFSAQQFPDLHSELNLSSLELGDSALYFCASRQGAWEADTQYFGPGTRLTVL.

Many counts were recorded for this clonotype. The chain has TRBV7-2 and TRBJ2-7; D ambiguous. The CDR3 extends over 12 amino acids. Germline V lookup: CDR1 SGHTA, CDR2 FQGNSA. The ends were cut back, 4 bases at V and 7 bases at J, with 11 bases in the middle. The CDR3 reads CASSSPFSEQYF. The CDR3 bases are TGTGCCAGCAGCTCTCCCTTTAGTGAGCAGTACTTC. Drawing the rest from reference TRBV7-2 and TRBJ2-7, the complete variable domain is GAGVSQSPSNKVTEKGKDVELRCDPISGHTALYWYRQSLGQGLEFLIYFQGNSAPDKSGLPSDRFSAERTGGSVSTLTIQRTQQEDSAVYLCASSSPFSEQYFGPGTRLTVT.

V is TRBV14 and J is TRBJ2-1; TRBD2 agrees at 10 bases. The CDR3 has 16 residues. Germline assignment: CDR1 SGHDN and CDR2 FVKESK. J gave up 8 bases and V 4 bases, and 11 bases lay outside the gene matches. CDR3 residues: CASSPEAGGPSDEQFF. DNA of the CDR3: TGTGCCAGCAGCCCCGAAGCGGGAGGGCCGTCCGATGAGCAGTTCTTC. Using reference TRBV14 and TRBJ2-1 for the parts outside the CDR3, the full variable domain is EAGVTQFPSHSVIEKGQTVTLRCDPISGHDNLYWYRRVMGKEIKFLLHFVKESKQDESGMPNNRFLAERTGGTYSTLKVQPAELEDSGVYFCASSPEAGGPSDEQFFGPGTRLTVL.

The chain is built from TRBV12-3 or TRBV12-4 and TRBJ2-5; 9 bases agree with TRBD1. Unmatched junction bases numbered 12, after V lost 2 bases and J lost 5 bases. The CDR3 covers 17 residues. In nucleotides, the CDR3 is TGTGCCAGCAGTTTACCCAGGGGGGACAGGGCGAAGGAGACCCAGTACTTC. Protein product: CASSLPRGDRAKETQYF.

The genes are TRBV2 and TRBJ2-7; D is possibly TRBD1 or TRBD2 (5 bases each). Germline values: CDR1 SNHLY, CDR2 FYNNEI. This CDR3 spans 13 amino acids. Trimming removed 6 bases at V and 5 bases at J, with 14 bases between. In nucleotides, the CDR3 is TGTGCCAGCAGAGGGGACCTGGGGCACGAGCAGTACTTC. Encoded protein: CASRGDLGHEQYF.

The table lists this clonotype with a few counts. The chain combines TRBV2 with TRBJ2-5; either TRBD1 or TRBD2 may supply D (5 bases each). The CDR3 covers 13 residues. V lost 8 bases and J lost 5, with 15 bases in between. The germline V gene encodes CDR1 SNHLY and CDR2 FYNNEI. The CDR3 DNA is TGTGCCAGCGGACTCAGGGCTGGGGAGACCCAGTACTTC. Translating it yields CASGLRAGETQYF.

CDR3 protein: CASRRPNPEAFF. The DNA for the CDR3 is TGTGCCAGCCGACGACCTAACCCTGAAGCTTTCTTT. The chain links TRBV6-1 to TRBJ1-1; D gene ambiguous. CDR1 and CDR2 from the germline V gene are MNHNS and SASEGT. The CDR3 extends over 12 amino acids. The germline V and J ends were trimmed by 8 bases and 6 bases, with 13 bases remaining between them.

This clonotype was seen ten or more times. This chain uses TRBV20-1 with TRBJ2-5; no clear D. V was clipped by 6 bases and J by 1 base, with 12 bases between them. Per germline, CDR1 DFQATT and CDR2 SNEGSKA (reference sequence). The CDR3 is made up of 13 amino acids. In DNA form, the CDR3 reads TGCAGTGCACCGACGGGCCCCCAAGAGACCCAGTACTTC. Translation gives CSAPTGPQETQYF.

This clonotype was seen ten or more times. The rearrangement uses TRBV10-3 and TRBJ2-5; 10 bases match TRBD1. The germline V gene encodes CDR1 ENHRY and CDR2 SYGVKD. The CDR3 runs to 14 residues. The V and J ends lost 11 bases and 5 bases, in that order; junction bases with no gene match: 11. The CDR3 is CAVAGTGVRETQYF. The CDR3 DNA sequence: TGTGCCGTAGCCGGGACAGGGGTTCGGGAGACCCAGTACTTC.

This clonotype was seen more than once but under ten times. The CDR3, as DNA: TGTGCCAGCAGCCAAGACGGCGCGGGGGGGAGGGATACGCAGTATTTT. As protein: CASSQDGAGGRDTQYF. This chain uses TRBV3-1 with TRBJ2-3, with 9 bases matching TRBD2. The CDR3 runs to 16 residues. V trimming: 0 bases; J trimming: 6 bases; junction bases outside the gene matches: 7. CDR1 is LGHDT, CDR2 YNNKEL, per germline (reference sequence).

V usage is TRBV10-3 and J usage is TRBJ2-3, with 12 bases that match TRBD2. Trimming removed 8 bases from V and 11 bases from J; junction bases left unmatched: 11. Germline lookup yields CDR1 ENHRY and CDR2 SYGVKD. The CDR3 runs to 14 residues. CDR3 amino acids: CAIGLTSGRNKQYF. In DNA, the CDR3 is TGTGCCATCGGATTGACTAGCGGGAGAAATAAGCAGTATTTT.

This rearrangement joins TRBV7-2 to TRBJ2-7, with D perhaps TRBD2 (7 bases). The V and J ends lost 2 bases and 2 bases respectively, with 25 bases between them. Germline CDR1 SGHTA, CDR2 FQGNSA. The CDR3 has 19 amino acids. The CDR3 loop is CASSLRCVRGREETYEQYF. The CDR3 nucleotides are TGTGCCAGCAGCTTACGCTGCGTCAGGGGTCGGGAGGAAACCTACGAGCAGTACTTC.

This chain connects TRBV12-3 or TRBV12-4 to TRBJ1-1; D gene uncertain. The CDR3 loop spans 14 amino acids. V lost 3 bases and J 1 base, leaving 9 bases between the germline ends. As DNA, the CDR3 is TGTGCCAGCAGTTTCGGGGTTGGGAACACTGAAGCTTTCTTT. It specifies CASSFGVGNTEAFF.

This clonotype was found a few times. V and J are TRBV7-2 and TRBJ1-6; D remains unclear. The CDR3 runs to 15 residues. V lost 6 bases and J lost 5, with 14 bases in between. CDR1 is SGHTA and CDR2 is FQGNSA in the germline V gene. CDR3 bases: TGTGCCAGCAGTTACCGACGGGGTAATAATTCACCCCTCCACTTT. Translating it yields CASSYRRGNNSPLHF. The variable domain in full, with the rest retrieved from reference TRBV7-2 and TRBJ1-6, is GAGVSQSPSNKVTEKGKDVELRCDPISGHTALYWYRQSLGQGLEFLIYFQGNSAPDKSGLPSDRFSAERTGGSVSTLTIQRTQQEDSAVYLCASSYRRGNNSPLHFGNGTRLTVT.

J is TRBJ1-5 and V is TRBV6-6, with TRBD1 identical over 8 bases. J was trimmed by 5 bases and V by 2 bases; bases with no gene match: 8. The germline gives CDR1 MNHNY, CDR2 SVGAGI (reference sequence). The CDR3 sequence is 16 residues long. CDR3 DNA: TGTGCCAGCAGTTACCAGGACAGGGTGCCCTATCAGCCCCAGCATTTT. Its protein product is CASSYQDRVPYQPQHF.

V is TRBV12-3 or TRBV12-4 and J is TRBJ1-1; 9 positions agree with TRBD1. Germline trimming cut 2 bases from V and 6 bases from J; bases unmatched to any gene: 7. The CDR3 sequence is 15 residues long. The CDR3 coding sequence is TGTGCCAGCAGTTTAACCGGACAGGGGCCCTCTGAAGCTTTCTTT. Protein: CASSLTGQGPSEAFF.